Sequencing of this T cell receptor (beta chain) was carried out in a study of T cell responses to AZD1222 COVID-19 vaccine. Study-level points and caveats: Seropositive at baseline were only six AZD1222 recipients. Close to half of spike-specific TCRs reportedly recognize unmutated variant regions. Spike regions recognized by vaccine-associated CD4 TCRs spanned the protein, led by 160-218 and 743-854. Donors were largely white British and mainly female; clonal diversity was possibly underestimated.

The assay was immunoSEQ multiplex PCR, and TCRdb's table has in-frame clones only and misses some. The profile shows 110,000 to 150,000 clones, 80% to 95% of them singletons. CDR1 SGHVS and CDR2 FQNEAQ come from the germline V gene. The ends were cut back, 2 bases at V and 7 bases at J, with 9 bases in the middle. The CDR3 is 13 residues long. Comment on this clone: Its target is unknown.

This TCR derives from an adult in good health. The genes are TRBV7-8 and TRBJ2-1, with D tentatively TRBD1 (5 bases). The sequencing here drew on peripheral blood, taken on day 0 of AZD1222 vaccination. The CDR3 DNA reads TGTGCCAGCAGCTTAAGGGGCCCAAATGAGCAGTTCTTC. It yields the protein CASSLRGPNEQFF. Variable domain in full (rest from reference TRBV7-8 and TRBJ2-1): GAGVSQSPRYKVAKRGQDVALRCDPISGHVSLFWYQQALGQGPEFLTYFQNEAQLDKSGLPSDRFFAERPEGSVSTLKIQRTQQEDSAVYLCASSLRGPNEQFFGPGTRLTVL.